A selection of T cell receptor beta chains follows, all from one sample in a study of post-analysis software for immune sequencing data. A single record per CDR3 protein comes from TCRdb applying MiXCR to the PCR reads. The profile shows roughly 540,000 distinct CDR3 sequences, about a third of them singletons. The specimen sequenced was blood. These TCRs come from a girl aged 2-17 years with multiple sclerosis. Each CDR3 is given with its conserved first and last residue. The D gene is left open where the match is weak. The listing skips clone size in some rows; elsewhere it reads once, few, many or a size class.

D gene | clone size | J gene | V gene | CDR3 DNA | CDR3 protein
NA | few | TRBJ1-1 | TRBV11-2 | TGTGCCAGCAGCTTAGTCGGCAGGGGAACTGAAGCTTTCTTT | CASSLVGRGTEAFF
NA | NA | TRBJ2-1 | TRBV20-1 | TGCAGTGCTATAGCCTCGGGAATTGGAGGCTACAATGAGCAGTTCTTC | CSAIASGIGGYNEQFF
NA | NA | TRBJ2-5 | TRBV20-1 | TGCAGTGCTAGGGCCCGGGACACCTCACAAGAGACCCAGTACTTC | CSARARDTSQETQYF
NA | NA | TRBJ1-1 | TRBV20-1 | TGCAGTGCTAGAGGTTTAGGAGGCGCTGAAGCTTTCTTT | CSARGLGGAEAFF
NA | few | TRBJ1-1 | TRBV12-3/TRBV12-4 | TGTGCCAGCAGTGGGGTTTTGGGCACTGAAGCTTTCTTT | CASSGVLGTEAFF
NA | NA | TRBJ2-7 | TRBV19 | TGTGCCAGTAGTGGGACCGGGGACTCCGAGCAGTACTTC | CASSGTGDSEQYF
NA | few | TRBJ2-3 | TRBV5-8 | TGTGCCAGCAGCTTGGATCCGGGGGCAGATACGCAGTATTTT | CASSLDPGADTQYF
TRBD1 | NA | TRBJ1-5 | TRBV20-1 | TGCAGTGCTAGACCGACAGGGGGGGATCAGCCCCAGCATTTT | CSARPTGGDQPQHF
NA | NA | TRBJ2-5 | TRBV12-3/TRBV12-4 | TGTGCCAGCAGTTACCGGGACCGCCAAGAGACCCAGTACTTC | CASSYRDRQETQYF
NA | few | TRBJ2-7 | TRBV29-1 | TGCAGCGTTGAAGATCAAGGACAGGCCGGGGGCTACGAGCAGTACTTC | CSVEDQGQAGGYEQYF
TRBD2 | many | TRBJ2-1 | TRBV5-5 | TGTGCCAGCAGCTTGGCGGCTAGCGGGGGGGCCTTTGAGCAGTTCTTC | CASSLAASGGAFEQFF
TRBD2 | NA | TRBJ2-3 | TRBV6-5 | TGTGCCAGCAGCTACCCGCGACTAGCGGGGGGATCCGCTAGCACAGATACGCAGTATTTT | CASSYPRLAGGSASTDTQYF
NA | few | TRBJ2-3 | TRBV29-1 | TGCAGCGTTTCGACAAGCACAGATACGCAGTATTTT | CSVSTSTDTQYF
NA | NA | TRBJ2-2 | TRBV10-3 | TGTGCCATCAGTGAGACAGCGAACACCGGGGAGCTGTTTTTT | CAISETANTGELFF
NA | NA | TRBJ2-1 | TRBV12-3/TRBV12-4 | TGTGCCAGCAGTCCCAGGACCACGTCCGATGAGCAGTTCTTC | CASSPRTTSDEQFF
TRBD1 | many | TRBJ2-1 | TRBV29-1 | TGCAGCCCCCCGGACAGGGCGGGACCCTACAATGAGCAGTTCTTC | CSPPDRAGPYNEQFF
NA | NA | TRBJ2-4 | TRBV21-1 | TGTGCCAGCAGCAAAGCAGGTGGGGCGGGTAGAGCCAAAAACATTCAGTACTTC | CASSKAGGAGRAKNIQYF
NA | few | TRBJ2-3 | TRBV6-5 | TGTGCCAGCAGTTACTCTGGTGCTAGCACAGATACGCAGTATTTT | CASSYSGASTDTQYF
NA | many | TRBJ2-3 | TRBV6-2/TRBV6-3 | TGTGCCAGCAGCTCCGGCTCCACGCAGTATTTT | CASSSGSTQYF
NA | NA | TRBJ2-3 | TRBV7-2 | TGTGCCAGCAGCCAAACAGGGTTGAGCACAGATACGCAGTATTTT | CASSQTGLSTDTQYF
NA | few | TRBJ2-1 | TRBV4-2 | TGTGCCAGCAGCCAGAACGGACAGTCCTACAATGAGCAGTTCTTC | CASSQNGQSYNEQFF
TRBD1 | NA | TRBJ1-2 | TRBV18 | TGTGCCAGCTCACCCACAGGACAGGGGACCAACTATGGCTACACCTTC | CASSPTGQGTNYGYTF
TRBD1 | NA | TRBJ1-2 | TRBV6-6 | TGTGCCGCCTCCGGGACAGCTAATACAAGGAACTATGGCTACACCTTC | CAASGTANTRNYGYTF
TRBD1 | few | TRBJ2-5 | TRBV20-1 | TGCAGTGCCCCGGGGACAGGGCGGGAGACCCAGTACTTC | CSAPGTGRETQYF
NA | NA | TRBJ2-3 | TRBV5-1 | TGCGCCAGCAGCCCACGCGGAAGCACAGATACGCAGTATTTT | CASSPRGSTDTQYF
TRBD1 | NA | TRBJ2-1 | TRBV12-3/TRBV12-4 | TGTGCCAGCGGTCAACAGGGGGTTTCCTACAATGAGCAGTTCTTC | CASGQQGVSYNEQFF